This passage covers 19 T cell receptor beta chains from one sample sequenced in a study of blood T cells in healthy people across ages. A sample-barcoded 5' primer and a J-beta primer mix were used in a second PCR of roughly 6 to 11 cycles. TCRdb re-derived calls from the 5' RACE reads in MiXCR, one entry per CDR3 protein. The sample shows 800,000 to 1,000,000 distinct CDR3 sequences, roughly 52% of them seen only once. Specimen: blood. These receptors all stem from a man between 25 and 39 years old in good health.

Ten or more counts support this clonotype. The V and J genes are TRBV10-3 and TRBJ2-5; D uncertain. There are 14 residues in the CDR3. Germline V lookup: CDR1 ENHRY, CDR2 SYGVKD. V gave up 3 bases and J gave up 5 bases, with 13 bases separating them. CDR3 DNA: TGTGCCATCAGTGAAGAGGTTTCCGGGGAGACCCAGTACTTC. Protein: CAISEEVSGETQYF.

The J gene is TRBJ2-2, the V gene TRBV7-6, with 8 positions matching TRBD1. The length of the CDR3 is 19 residues. Germline CDR1 and CDR2: SGHVS and FNYEAQ. The trim removed 5 bases at V and 5 bases at J, leaving 19 bases unmatched. The CDR3: CASSQIPIDRGFHTGELFF. The CDR3 DNA follows: TGTGCCAGCAGCCAGATCCCAATAGACAGGGGTTTCCATACCGGGGAGCTGTTTTTT.

The V gene is TRBV7-2, the J gene TRBJ2-5; D ambiguous. Matching the DNA end better, TRBJ2-7 makes the J call doubtful. Germline-derived CDR1 and CDR2 are SGHTA and FQGNSA. The CDR3 sequence is 13 residues long. CDR3: CASSLNGAVEQYF. The CDR3 DNA is TGTGCCAGCAGCTTAAACGGCGCTGTCGAGCAGTACTTC.

V usage is TRBV28 and J usage is TRBJ1-4; D not resolved. The CDR3 runs to 17 residues. V was pared by 4 bases and J by 3 bases, with 18 bases between. Germline lookup yields CDR1 MDHEN and CDR2 SYDVKM. CDR3 bases: TGTGCCAGCAGTTCTGGGCAGGACCCCAAAGCTAATGAAAAACTGTTTTTT. This gives the protein CASSSGQDPKANEKLFF.

The rearrangement links TRBV5-6 to TRBJ2-7, with 11 nucleotides matching TRBD2. The CDR3 contains 16 residues. Trimming removed 4 bases from V and 2 bases from J; junction bases left unmatched: 8. Germline V lookup: CDR1 SGHDT, CDR2 YYEEEE. The CDR3 sequence is CASSASLAGDPYEQYF. The CDR3, as DNA: TGTGCCAGCAGCGCCTCACTAGCGGGGGACCCCTACGAGCAGTACTTC.

The chain carries TRBV4-1 and TRBJ1-2; D is unclear. In germline, CDR1 is MGHRA, CDR2 YSYEKL. CDR3 size: 13 residues. V was pared by 0 bases and J by 3 bases, with 5 bases between. The CDR3 coding sequence is TGCGCCAGCAGCCAAGATCTGGACTATGGCTACACCTTC. It encodes CASSQDLDYGYTF.

This clonotype was observed many times. The chain recombines TRBV15 with TRBJ2-1; no clear D gene. V was trimmed by 0 bases and J by 8 bases, leaving 14 bases between them. There are 15 residues in the CDR3. CDR1 and CDR2 (germline): LNHNV, YYDKDF (reference sequence). The CDR3 is CATSRDRASPYEQFF. The CDR3 nucleotides are TGTGCCACCAGCAGAGATCGGGCCTCCCCCTATGAGCAGTTCTTC.

This clonotype occurred many times. This may be a read error: a much more frequent sequence differs by one nucleotide. The chain is built from TRBV6-4 and TRBJ2-1; D unclear. The J call is doubtful: the DNA matches TRBJ2-7 better. This CDR3 comprises 13 residues. The germline CDR1 and CDR2 sequences are MRHNA and SNTAGT. The CDR3 DNA reads as TGTGCCAGCAGTGAACGGTCCTACAATGAGCAGTACTTC. Translation: CASSERSYNEQYF.

This clonotype was seen only a few times. The chain carries TRBV20-1 and TRBJ2-1; 9 nucleotides align to TRBD1. Germline V gives CDR1 DFQATT, CDR2 SNEGSKA (reference sequence). With V trimmed by 5 bases and J by 6 bases, 11 bases remained unmatched. This CDR3 has 15 amino acids. The CDR3 protein is CSARVGQGFGNEQFF. DNA of the CDR3: TGCAGTGCTCGTGTGGGACAGGGATTTGGCAATGAGCAGTTCTTC.

This clonotype has at least ten counts. The gene calls are TRBV3-1 and TRBJ2-1, with a possible D match to TRBD1 (6 bases). The CDR3 consists of 14 residues. The germline gives CDR1 LGHDT, CDR2 YNNKEL (reference sequence). The V end was cut by 1 base, the J end by 6 bases, with 10 bases between. The CDR3 here is CASSQGVRGNEQFF. DNA for the CDR3: TGTGCCAGCAGCCAAGGGGTCAGGGGCAATGAGCAGTTCTTC.

The table lists this clonotype with a few counts. The chain couples TRBV7-2 to TRBJ2-7; 8 bases agree with TRBD2. Germline-derived CDR1 and CDR2 are SGHTA and FQGNSA. The CDR3 has 17 residues. Losses at the gene ends were 1 base for V and 4 bases for J; bases not matched to a gene: 12. The CDR3 sequence is CASSLGVRAGAVYEQYF. Written as DNA, the CDR3 is TGTGCCAGCAGCTTAGGGGTTAGAGCGGGGGCAGTTTACGAGCAGTACTTC.

This clonotype has just a few counts. The chain has TRBV27 and TRBJ1-6, with D possibly matching TRBD1 (5 bases). Germline CDR1 is MNHEY and CDR2 is SMNVEV (reference sequence). The length of the CDR3 is 14 residues. The V end lost 7 bases, the J end lost 7 bases, and 14 bases lay between the germline ends. The CDR3 DNA reads as TGTGCCAGCAATGTGCAGGGTCCCAATTCACCCCTCCACTTT. This codes for CASNVQGPNSPLHF.

This clonotype was observed a handful of times. The rearrangement links TRBV15 to TRBJ2-3, with 10 bases identical to TRBD1. V shed 4 bases and J 5 bases; nucleotides not matched to a gene: 12. The CDR3 runs to 17 residues. The germline V gene encodes CDR1 LNHNV and CDR2 YYDKDF (reference sequence). Written as DNA, the CDR3 is TGTGCCACCAGCACTCGTACGACAGGGGGCCTTGTAGATACGCAGTATTTT. Its protein product is CATSTRTTGGLVDTQYF.

This chain connects TRBV27 to TRBJ2-7; D might be TRBD2 (6 bases). The CDR3 runs 17 residues. The V gene lost 0 bases and the J gene lost 3 bases, with 18 bases spanning the gap. The V gene's germline CDR1 is MNHEY and CDR2 SMNVEV (reference sequence). The CDR3 is CASSLSEGLSGVYEQYF. The CDR3 DNA follows: TGTGCCAGCAGTTTATCAGAAGGACTAAGCGGTGTCTACGAGCAGTACTTC.

This clonotype has a handful of counts. The chain is built from TRBV25-1 and TRBJ2-4; the D is unclear. Per the germline V gene, CDR1 is MGHDK and CDR2 is SYGVNS. The ends were cut back, 3 bases at V and 8 bases at J, with 11 bases in the middle. The CDR3 is 13 residues long. CDR3 region: CASSDPLTDIQYF. In DNA form, the CDR3 reads TGTGCCAGCAGTGACCCTCTGACGGACATTCAGTACTTC.

The chain is built from TRBV20-1 and TRBJ2-5; TRBD2 might be the D (6 bases). V dropped 8 bases and J dropped 6 bases, with 19 bases sitting between them. The length of the CDR3 is 13 residues. Looked up from germline, CDR1 is DFQATT and CDR2 is SNEGSKA (reference sequence). The CDR3 sequence: CSPNGGCKQTQYF. CDR3 nucleotide sequence: TGCAGTCCCAACGGGGGATGCAAACAGACCCAGTACTTC.

This sequence joins TRBV20-1 and TRBJ2-5; no reliable D call. Germline V gene lookup returns CDR1 DFQATT and CDR2 SNEGSKA (reference sequence). V gave up 0 bases and J gave up 9 bases, with 8 bases separating them. The CDR3 has 11 residues. Here the CDR3 reads CSARDEKAQYF. The CDR3 coding sequence is TGCAGTGCTAGAGATGAGAAGGCCCAGTACTTC.

This clonotype was detected only a few times. The genes are TRBV28 and TRBJ2-1, with TRBD2 identical over 8 bases. Trimming cost V 9 bases and J 4 bases; bases outside gene matches: 8. CDR3 length: 14 residues. The V gene's germline CDR1 is MDHEN and CDR2 SYDVKM. In DNA, the CDR3 is TGTGCCAGTCTCAGCGGGGGAGTTTACAATGAGCAGTTCTTC. This translates into CASLSGGVYNEQFF. Complete variable domain (other parts from reference TRBV28 and TRBJ2-1): DVKVTQSSRYLVKRTGEKVFLECVQDMDHENMFWYRQDPGLGLRLIYFSYDVKMKEKGDIPEGYSVSREKKERFSLILESASTNQTSMYLCASLSGGVYNEQFFGPGTRLTVL.

V usage is TRBV28 and J usage is TRBJ2-1; 9 nucleotides match TRBD2. V lost 2 bases and J lost 6; bases outside the gene matches: 11. Germline V gene sequence: CDR1 MDHEN, CDR2 SYDVKM. The CDR3 runs to 17 residues. The CDR3 DNA reads as TGTGCCAGCAGTTTAACGGTAGCGGGGGCAGCTTCCAATGAGCAGTTCTTC. Translating it yields CASSLTVAGAASNEQFF.